This T cell receptor beta chain is from a study of cytomegalovirus exposure and HLA in healthy donors. Note on this clone: Its antigen remains unknown.

The germline V gene has CDR1 SGHKS and CDR2 YYEKEE (reference sequence). The V end lost 2 bases, the J end lost 1 base, and 13 bases lay between the germline ends. The CDR3 runs to 15 residues. Both 60 Vbeta primers and 13 Jbeta primers went into the PCR. Some clones are missing from TCRdb's copy, which holds only in-frame ones; the method was immunoSEQ multiplex PCR. The repertoire consists of about 180,000 clones, with 78% occurring once and the leading ten covering around 13%. Findings of the study overall: Trimming of TCR beta V- and J-genes showed a link, identified in a later analysis, to a missense DCLRE1C variant.

Sequencing was done on a sample of PBMCs. This chain joins TRBV5-5 and TRBJ2-7; D not certain. This TCR came from a woman aged 50 to 65 in good health and CMV-seropositive. The CDR3 DNA is TGTGCCAGCAGCTTATCACTCACGATATCCTACGAGCAGTACTTC. This codes for CASSLSLTISYEQYF.